This TCR beta chain is drawn from a study of post-analysis software for immune sequencing data. Libraries were made from TCR beta cDNA, and they carried unique molecular identifiers. Via MiXCR, TCRdb re-called the PCR reads, giving one row per CDR3 protein. Of approximately 160,000 distinct CDR3 sequences listed, 30% are singletons. This clonotype appeared many times. Antigen specificity is unknown. V was trimmed by 5 bases and J by 5 bases, leaving 11 bases between them. The CDR3 sequence is 12 residues long. The germline V gene has CDR1 SGHDT and CDR2 YYEEEE. Study results and caveats: A handful of TRBV segments were more frequent in patients than controls; TRBV5-6, TRBV5-1 and TRBV20-1 belonged to this group. Multiple sclerosis patients showed significantly lower normalized Chao1 diversity than controls did. Samples from one preparation batch, clustered by F measure, grouped strongly together.

This receptor was taken from a girl aged 5 to 17 with multiple sclerosis. The sequenced sample was blood. This sequence joins TRBV5-6 and TRBJ2-7, with D possibly being TRBD1 or TRBD2 (5 bases each). The CDR3 DNA reads TGTGCCAGCAGGCTAAGGGGACACGAGCAGTACTTC. Its protein is CASRLRGHEQYF.